The entry below gives a single TCR beta chain sequence along with its context. The data belong to a study of blood T cell repertoires in COVID-19. Study summary: Spain, Italy and the United States supplied samples that represented acute and convalescent COVID-19. T cells, B-cell-depleted T cells, or PBMCs supplied cDNA or gDNA.

The CDR3 length is 19 residues. With 0 bases clipped from V and 2 bases from J, the junction kept 8 bases outside the gene matches. Germline V CDR1 and CDR2: SGHDN, FVKESK. In the study's own analysis: By means of reference gene primer amplification, nucleated cell counts were estimated. The repertoire was sequenced with immunoSEQ multiplex PCR; TCRdb's copy has only in-frame clones and lacks some. V, J and clone size were drawn from that table, and D and trimming were deduced from the DNA. The table shows about 110,000 clones, with approximately 92% occurring only once. The source of this sequence is a woman aged 80 or over with acute or convalescent COVID-19. This chain connects TRBV14 to TRBJ2-3; 13 positions match TRBD2. The specimen sequenced was peripheral blood. The CDR3 protein is CASSQEYGLAGAHTDTQYF. As DNA, the CDR3 is TGTGCCAGCAGCCAAGAATATGGACTAGCGGGGGCCCACACAGATACGCAGTATTTT.